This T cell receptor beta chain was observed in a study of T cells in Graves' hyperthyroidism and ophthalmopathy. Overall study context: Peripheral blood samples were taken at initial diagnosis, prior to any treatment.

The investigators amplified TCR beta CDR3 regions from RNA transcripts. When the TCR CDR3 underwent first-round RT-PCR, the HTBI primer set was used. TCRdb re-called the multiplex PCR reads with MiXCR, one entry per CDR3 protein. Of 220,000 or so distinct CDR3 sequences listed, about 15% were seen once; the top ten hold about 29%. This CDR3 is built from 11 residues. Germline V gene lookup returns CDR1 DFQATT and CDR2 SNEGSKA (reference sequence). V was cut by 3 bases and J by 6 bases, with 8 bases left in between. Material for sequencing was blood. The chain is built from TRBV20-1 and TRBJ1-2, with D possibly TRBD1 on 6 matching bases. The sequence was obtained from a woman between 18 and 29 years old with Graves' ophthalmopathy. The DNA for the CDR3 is TGCAGTGCTAGGGGGGGCAATGGCTACACCTTC. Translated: CSARGGNGYTF.